The present TCR beta chain was sequenced within a study of blood T cell repertoires in COVID-19. V lost 4 bases to trimming and J lost 11 bases, with 20 bases between them. The germline V gene has CDR1 LGHDT and CDR2 YNNKEL (reference sequence). The length of the CDR3 is 14 residues. As processed by the authors: Amplifying reference gene primers gave estimates of nucleated cell counts. The protocol was immunoSEQ multiplex PCR, while the TCRdb copy is restricted to in-frame clones and leaves out a portion. V, J and clone size were drawn from that table, and D and trimming were deduced from the DNA. The table records a few hundred thousand clones, about 90% of them present only once.

The chain has TRBV3-1 (or the pseudogene TRBV3-2) and TRBJ1-2, with a possible D match to TRBD1 (6 bases). The sample was PBMCs or T cells enriched from blood (not recorded which). This receptor was taken from a woman aged 25 to 39 who had recovered from COVID-19. CDR3 nucleotides: TGTGCCAGCAGCCTACGGACAGCGGGATCTTCTTACACCTTC. It yields the protein CASSLRTAGSSYTF.